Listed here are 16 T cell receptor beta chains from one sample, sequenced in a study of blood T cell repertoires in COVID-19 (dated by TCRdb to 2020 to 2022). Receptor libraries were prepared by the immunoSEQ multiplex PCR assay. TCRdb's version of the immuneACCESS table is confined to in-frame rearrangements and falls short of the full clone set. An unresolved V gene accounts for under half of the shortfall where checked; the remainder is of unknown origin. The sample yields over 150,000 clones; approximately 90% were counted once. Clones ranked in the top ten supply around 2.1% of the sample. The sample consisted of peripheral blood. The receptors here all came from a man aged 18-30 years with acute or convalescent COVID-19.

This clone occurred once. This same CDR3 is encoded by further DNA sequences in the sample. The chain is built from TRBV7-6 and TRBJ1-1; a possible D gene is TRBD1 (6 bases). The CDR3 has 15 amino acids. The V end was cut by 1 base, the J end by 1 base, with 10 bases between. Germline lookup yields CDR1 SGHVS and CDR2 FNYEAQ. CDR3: CASSLVQGPNTEAFF. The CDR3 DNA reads TGTGCCAGCAGCTTAGTGCAGGGGCCGAACACTGAAGCTTTCTTT.

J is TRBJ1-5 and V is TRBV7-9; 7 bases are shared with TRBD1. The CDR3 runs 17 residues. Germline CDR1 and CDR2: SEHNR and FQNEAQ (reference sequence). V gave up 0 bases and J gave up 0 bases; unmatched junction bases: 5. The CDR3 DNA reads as TGTGCCAGCAGCTTAGCATTGACAGGGAGTAGCAATCAGCCCCAGCATTTT. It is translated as CASSLALTGSSNQPQHF.

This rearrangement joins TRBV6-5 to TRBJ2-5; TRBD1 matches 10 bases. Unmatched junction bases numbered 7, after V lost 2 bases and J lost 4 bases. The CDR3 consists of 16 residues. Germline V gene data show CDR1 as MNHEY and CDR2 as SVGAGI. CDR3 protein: CASSYLTGGRGETQYF. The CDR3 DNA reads TGTGCCAGCAGTTACCTGACAGGGGGCAGGGGAGAGACCCAGTACTTC.

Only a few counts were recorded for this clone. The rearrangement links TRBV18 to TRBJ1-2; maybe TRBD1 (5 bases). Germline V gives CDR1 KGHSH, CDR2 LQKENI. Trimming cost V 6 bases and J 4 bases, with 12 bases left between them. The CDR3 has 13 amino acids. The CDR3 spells CASSPEGVYGYTF. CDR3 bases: TGTGCCAGCTCCCCCGAAGGGGTCTATGGCTACACCTTC.

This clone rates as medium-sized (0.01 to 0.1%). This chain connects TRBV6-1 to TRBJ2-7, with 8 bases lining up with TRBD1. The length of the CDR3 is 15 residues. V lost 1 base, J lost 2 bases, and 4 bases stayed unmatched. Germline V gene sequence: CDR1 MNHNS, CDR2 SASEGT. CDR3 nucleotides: TGTGCCAGCAGTGAAGGCACAGGGGGAACCTACGAGCAGTACTTC. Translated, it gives CASSEGTGGTYEQYF.

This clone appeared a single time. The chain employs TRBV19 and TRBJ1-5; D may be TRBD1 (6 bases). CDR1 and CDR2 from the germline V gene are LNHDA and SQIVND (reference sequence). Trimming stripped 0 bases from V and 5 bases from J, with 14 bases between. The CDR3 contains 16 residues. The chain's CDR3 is CASSIDPGVRYQPQHF. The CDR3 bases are TGTGCCAGTAGTATAGATCCAGGGGTGAGGTATCAGCCCCAGCATTTT. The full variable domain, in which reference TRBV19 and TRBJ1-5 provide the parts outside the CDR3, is DGGITQSPKYLFRKEGQNVTLSCEQNLNHDAMYWYRQDPGQGLRLIYYSQIVNDFQKGDIAEGYSVSREKKESFPLTVTSAQKNPTAFYLCASSIDPGVRYQPQHFGDGTRLSIL.

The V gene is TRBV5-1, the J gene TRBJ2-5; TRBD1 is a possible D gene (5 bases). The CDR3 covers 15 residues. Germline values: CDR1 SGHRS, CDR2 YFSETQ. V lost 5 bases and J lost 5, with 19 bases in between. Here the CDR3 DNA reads TGCGCCAGCAGTCAGACAGTCTCATTGAGGGAGACCCAGTACTTC. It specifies CASSQTVSLRETQYF.

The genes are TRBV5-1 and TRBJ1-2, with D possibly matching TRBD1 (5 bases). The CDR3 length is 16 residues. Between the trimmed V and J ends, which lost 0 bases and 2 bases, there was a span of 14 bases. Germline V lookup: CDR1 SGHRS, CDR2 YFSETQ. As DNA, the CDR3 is TGCGCCAGCAGCTTGGAGGCAGGGATCCTCAACTATGGCTACACCTTC. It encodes CASSLEAGILNYGYTF.

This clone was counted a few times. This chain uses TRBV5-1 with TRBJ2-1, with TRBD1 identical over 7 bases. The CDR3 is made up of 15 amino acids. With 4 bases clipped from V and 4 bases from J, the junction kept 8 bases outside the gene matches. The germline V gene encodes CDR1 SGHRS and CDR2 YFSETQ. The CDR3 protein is CASSPQGTAYNEQFF. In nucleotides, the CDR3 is TGCGCCAGCAGCCCCCAGGGGACAGCTTACAATGAGCAGTTCTTC.

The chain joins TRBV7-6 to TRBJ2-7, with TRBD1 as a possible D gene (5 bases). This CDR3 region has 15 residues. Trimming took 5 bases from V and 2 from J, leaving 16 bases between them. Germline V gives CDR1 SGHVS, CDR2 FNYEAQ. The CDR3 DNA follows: TGTGCCAGCAGCAAGACCAGGGAAGGGGCCTACGAGCAGTACTTC. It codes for CASSKTREGAYEQYF.

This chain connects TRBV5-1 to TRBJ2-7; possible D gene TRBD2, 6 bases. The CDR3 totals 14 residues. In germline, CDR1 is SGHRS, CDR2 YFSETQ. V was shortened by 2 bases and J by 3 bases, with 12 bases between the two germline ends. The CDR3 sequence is CASSLAGKGYEQYF. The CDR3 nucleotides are TGCGCCAGCAGCTTAGCGGGTAAAGGCTACGAGCAGTACTTC.

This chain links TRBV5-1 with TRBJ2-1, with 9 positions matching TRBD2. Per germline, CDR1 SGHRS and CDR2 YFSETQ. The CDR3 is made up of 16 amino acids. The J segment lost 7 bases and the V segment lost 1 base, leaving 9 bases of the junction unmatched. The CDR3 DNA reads TGCGCCAGCAGCTTGAAGGCGGGGGGGGGCCCGAATGAGCAGTTCTTC. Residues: CASSLKAGGGPNEQFF.

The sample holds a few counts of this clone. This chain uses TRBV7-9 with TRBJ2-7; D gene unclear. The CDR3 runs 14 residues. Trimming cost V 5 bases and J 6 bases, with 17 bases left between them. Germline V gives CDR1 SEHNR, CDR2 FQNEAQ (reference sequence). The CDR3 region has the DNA TGTGCCAGCAGCCCCGGTCGCCCAGAGGTCGAGCAGTACTTC. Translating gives CASSPGRPEVEQYF.

This CDR3 reads CASSADRGRWEKLFF. The CDR3 region has the DNA TGTGCCAGTAGTGCTGACAGGGGGCGATGGGAAAAACTGTTTTTT. This sequence joins TRBV19 and TRBJ1-4; 10 nucleotides line up with TRBD1. The CDR3 length is 15 residues. Germline CDR1 LNHDA, CDR2 SQIVND (reference sequence). Unmatched junction bases numbered 8, after V lost 5 bases and J lost 8 bases.

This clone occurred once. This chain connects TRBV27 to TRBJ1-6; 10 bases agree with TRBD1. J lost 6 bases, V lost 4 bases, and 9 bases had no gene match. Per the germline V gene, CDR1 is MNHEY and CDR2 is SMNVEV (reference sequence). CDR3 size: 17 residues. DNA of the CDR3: TGTGCCAGCAGTTCCCCCCCGGGACAGGGGTTTAATTCACCCCTCCACTTT. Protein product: CASSSPPGQGFNSPLHF.

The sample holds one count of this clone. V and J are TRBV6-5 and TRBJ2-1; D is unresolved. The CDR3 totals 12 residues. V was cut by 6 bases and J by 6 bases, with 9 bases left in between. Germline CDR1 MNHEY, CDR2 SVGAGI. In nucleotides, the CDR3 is TGTGCCAGCAGCTACCAACTCAATGAGCAGTTCTTC. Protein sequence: CASSYQLNEQFF.